Listed below are T cell receptor beta chains from one sample, sequenced in a study of CD8 T cells in Susac syndrome. One entry per CDR3 protein, called by TCRdb with MiXCR from the immunoSEQ multiplex PCR reads. This sample has under 200,000 distinct CDR3 sequences, with just under 95% found just once. The source material was CD4+ T cells from PBMCs. The receptors here all came from a human donor in good health. CDR3s include the opening cysteine and the closing phenylalanine or tryptophan. Fields, in order: D gene, V gene, J gene, clone size, CDR3 DNA, CDR3 protein. A D gene is named only where the DNA matches it firmly. Rows give clone size only sometimes, using once, few, many, or a class for an expanded clone.

TRBD1	TRBV2	TRBJ2-7	.	TGTGCCAGCGGGGAGACAGGGAAGGAATACGAGCAGTACTTC	CASGETGKEYEQYF
.	TRBV27	TRBJ1-6	.	TGTGCCAGCAGACACCCCAATTCACCCCTCCACTTT	CASRHPNSPLHF
.	TRBV29-1	TRBJ1-1	once	TGCAGCGTTGAAGATCGGAGGATCAGGGCTTTCTTT	CSVEDRRIRAFF
TRBD1	TRBV7-6	TRBJ2-5	.	TGTGCCAGCAGCGGACAGGGCCCAGAGACCCAGTACTTC	CASSGQGPETQYF
.	TRBV29-1	TRBJ2-3	.	TGCAGCGTTGAATCCCGGAGCACAGATACGCAGTATTTT	CSVESRSTDTQYF
TRBD2	TRBV7-2	TRBJ2-2	.	TGTGCCAGCAGCTTGCCAAGCGGGGCCTTTAACGGGGAGCTGTTTTTT	CASSLPSGAFNGELFF
TRBD1	TRBV27	TRBJ2-2	once	TGTGCCAGCAGTTACAGGGGACGGGCGGAGGCCGGGGAGCTGTTTTTT	CASSYRGRAEAGELFF
.	TRBV4-3	TRBJ2-7	.	TGCGCCAGCAGCCAAAACCAGCTCTACGAGCAGTACTTC	CASSQNQLYEQYF
TRBD1	TRBV19	TRBJ1-5	.	TGTGCCAGTAGTACCCCGAACAGGGGGAATCAGCCCCAGCATTTT	CASSTPNRGNQPQHF
TRBD1	TRBV7-2	TRBJ1-4	.	TGTGCCAGCAGCTTAGGACAGGGGGAAAAACTGTTTTTT	CASSLGQGEKLFF
.	TRBV5-1	TRBJ2-5	.	TGCGCCAGCAGCCCCTCGGGGAAGGGCGAGACCCAGTACTTC	CASSPSGKGETQYF
.	TRBV9	TRBJ1-2	once	TGTGCCAGCAGCGCCCCACAGGGTTCCTATGGCTACACCTTC	CASSAPQGSYGYTF
.	TRBV30	TRBJ1-5	.	TGTGCCTGGGCCCTTCGGGGTAATCAGCCCCAGCATTTT	CAWALRGNQPQHF
TRBD1	TRBV19	TRBJ1-1	.	TGTGCCAGTAAACCGGGACAGGGGATCACTGAAGCTTTCTTT	CASKPGQGITEAFF
.	TRBV6-5	TRBJ2-3	.	TGTGCCAGCAGGCGCGGGGGACACACAGATACGCAGTATTTT	CASRRGGHTDTQYF
.	TRBV12-3/TRBV12-4	TRBJ1-2	.	TGTGCCAGCAGTCTCTTTCCAGGGGATGGCTACACCTTC	CASSLFPGDGYTF
.	TRBV2	TRBJ2-5	.	TGTGCCAGCAGAGTCACAGAGACCCAGTACTTC	CASRVTETQYF
.	TRBV18	TRBJ2-1	few	TGTGCCAGCTCACCGGACTACAATGAGCAGTTCTTC	CASSPDYNEQFF
.	TRBV20-1	TRBJ1-2	few	TGCAGTGCTAGTGAACAGCCCCCCGGTGGCTACACCTTC	CSASEQPPGGYTF
.	TRBV20-1	TRBJ1-3	.	TGCAGTGCTAGAGATCTCCGGGGGGGCACCTCTGGAAACACCATATATTTT	CSARDLRGGTSGNTIYF
.	TRBV29-1	TRBJ2-5	.	TGCAGCGTTGAAGATGGGCGGGGTGGATACTTC	CSVEDGRGGYF
TRBD1	TRBV27	TRBJ1-1	.	TGTGCCAGCAGGCGTACAGGGGGTCCTGAAGCTTTCTTT	CASRRTGGPEAFF
.	TRBV7-8	TRBJ2-2	.	TGTGCCAGCAGCCGAGAGGGCTTATCCACCGGGGAGCTGTTTTTT	CASSREGLSTGELFF
.	TRBV30	TRBJ1-3	.	TGTGCCTGGAGCCGATCCCAACGGGTGGGAGAAACCATATATTTT	CAWSRSQRVGETIYF